Below, one TCR beta chain is given with its context. Its cognate antigen is unknown. These data come from a study of CD8 T cells in Susac syndrome. Turning to the study itself: Patients with Susac syndrome, at blood draw, were therapy-naive, on corticosteroids, or on intravenous immunoglobulin alone.

RNA, at about 0.45 to 1 ug, was reverse transcribed with random hexamers. TCRdb re-called the immunoSEQ multiplex PCR reads with MiXCR, one entry per CDR3 protein. Of 75,000 to 80,000 distinct CDR3 sequences in the sample, roughly 95% were seen once. Sequencing of TCR beta covered CD8+ and CD4+ T cells obtained from blood. The germline gives CDR1 LGHNA, CDR2 YNFKEQ. This CDR3 region has 13 residues. Trimming took 2 bases from V and 8 from J, leaving 12 bases between them. Whole-study findings and limits: Susac CD8+ clonal expansion peaked in TEMRA cells and active patients. The study recognized that the number of individuals in its TCR sequencing and HLA analysis was relatively small.

This TCR was recovered from a human donor with Susac syndrome. This chain links TRBV4-2 with TRBJ1-1; D not resolved. Sequenced: CD8+ T cells from PBMCs. The CDR3 DNA follows: TGTGCCAGCAGCCAACATCTAAGCGCGGAAGCTTTCTTT. Protein: CASSQHLSAEAFF.